This T cell receptor beta chain was recorded in a study of T cells in Graves' hyperthyroidism and ophthalmopathy. With V trimmed by 8 bases and J by 7 bases, 2 bases remained unmatched. CDR1 and CDR2 (germline): SGHTA, FQGNSA. This CDR3 is built from 12 residues. Diagnosis rested on symptoms, serum thyroxine and TRAb, thyroid ultrasound, and orbital computed tomography. This clonotype has a handful of counts. Template material for amplifying TCR beta CDR3 regions consisted of RNA transcripts. The study used the HTBI primer set for a first-round RT-PCR of the TCR CDR3. Each CDR3 protein is one row after TCRdb ran MiXCR on the multiplex PCR reads. This repertoire shows about 500,000 distinct CDR3 sequences, about a sixth found once; its top ten account for 15% to 20%.

This chain uses TRBV7-2 with TRBJ1-6; TRBD1 aligns across 7 bases. The sequenced sample consisted of blood. The source of this sequence is a young woman with Graves' hyperthyroidism. The DNA for the CDR3 is TGTGCCAGCCGGGACAGCAATTCACCCCTCCACTTT. It is translated as CASRDSNSPLHF.